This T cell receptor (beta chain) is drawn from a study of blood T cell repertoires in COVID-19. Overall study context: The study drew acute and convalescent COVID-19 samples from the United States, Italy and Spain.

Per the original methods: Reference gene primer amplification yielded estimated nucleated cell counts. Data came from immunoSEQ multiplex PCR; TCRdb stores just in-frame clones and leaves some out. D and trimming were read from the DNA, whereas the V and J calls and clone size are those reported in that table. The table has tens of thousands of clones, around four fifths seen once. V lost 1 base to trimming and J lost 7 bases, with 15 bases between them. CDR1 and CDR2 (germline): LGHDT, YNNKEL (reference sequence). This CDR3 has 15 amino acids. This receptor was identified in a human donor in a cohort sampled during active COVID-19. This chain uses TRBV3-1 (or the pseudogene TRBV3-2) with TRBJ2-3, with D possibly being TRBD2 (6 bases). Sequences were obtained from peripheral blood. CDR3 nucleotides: TGTGCCAGCAGCCAAGTCCCCGGGACTGCCAATACGCAGTATTTT. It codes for CASSQVPGTANTQYF.